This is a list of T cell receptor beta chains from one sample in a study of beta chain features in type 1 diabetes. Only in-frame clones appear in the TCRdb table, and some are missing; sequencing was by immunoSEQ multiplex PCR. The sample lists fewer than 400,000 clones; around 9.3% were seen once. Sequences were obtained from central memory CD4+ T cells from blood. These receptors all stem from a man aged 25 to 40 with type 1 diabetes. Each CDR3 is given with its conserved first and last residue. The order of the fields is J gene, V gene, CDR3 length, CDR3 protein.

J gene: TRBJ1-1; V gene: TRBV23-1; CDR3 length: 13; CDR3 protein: CASRVEVGTEAFF
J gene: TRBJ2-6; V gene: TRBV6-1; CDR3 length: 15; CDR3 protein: CASSSMGSGANVLTF
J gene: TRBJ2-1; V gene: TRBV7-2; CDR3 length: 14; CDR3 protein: CASSGGRGRNEQFF
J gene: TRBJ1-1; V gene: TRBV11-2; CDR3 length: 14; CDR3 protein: CASSLIRTTTEAFF
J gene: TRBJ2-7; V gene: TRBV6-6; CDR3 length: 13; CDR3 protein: CAVQRGVSYEQYF
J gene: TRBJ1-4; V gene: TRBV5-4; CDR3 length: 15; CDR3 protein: CASSALTGRNEKLFF
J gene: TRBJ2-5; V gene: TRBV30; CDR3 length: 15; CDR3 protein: CAWSVHRQGRETQYF
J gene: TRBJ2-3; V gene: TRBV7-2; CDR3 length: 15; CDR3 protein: CASSFPGARTDTQYF
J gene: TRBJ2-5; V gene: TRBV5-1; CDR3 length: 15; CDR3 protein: CASGRGGGAEETQYF
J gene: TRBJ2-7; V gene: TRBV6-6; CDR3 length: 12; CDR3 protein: CASSGPPYEQYF
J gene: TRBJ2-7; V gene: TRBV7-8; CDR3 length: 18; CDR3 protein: CASSSFPGQEKGDYEQYF
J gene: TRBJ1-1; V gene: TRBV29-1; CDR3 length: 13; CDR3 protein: CSVNHRGGTEAFF